These 20 T cell receptor beta chains originate from one sample sequenced in a study of regulatory T cells in long-lasting Graves disease (dated by TCRdb to about 2021). Per the publication, the time point label means: persistent/refractory GD, antithyroid drugs over 5 years with positive TRAb. For both TCR sequencing and RNA sequencing, RNA was extracted from PBMCs using TRIzol. Receptor libraries were prepared by multiplex PCR. TCRdb lists the instrument as Illumina HiSeq 4000. To build TCR beta libraries, CDR3 regions were amplified by Arm-PCR using iRepertoire HTBI primers. TCRdb took the public reads, trimmed them with fastp at Q25, ran MiXCR for clone calling and kept in-frame beta chains. All rows with the same CDR3 protein become a single entry with the most common DNA and genes. The table for this sample lists a few hundred thousand distinct CDR3 sequences; less than 30% of them were counted only once. The ten largest clonotypes hold roughly a quarter of the sample.

Sample: peripheral blood mononuclear cells (PBMCs), taken when the disease was refractory, from a patient treated with antithyroid drugs. These receptors were collected from a woman in her thirties or forties with Graves disease. Donor details come from another sample of the same person, matched by shared clones.

This clonotype was seen at least ten times. This chain links TRBV19 with TRBJ1-2, with D perhaps matching TRBD1 (5 bases). Germline V gene sequence: CDR1 LNHDA, CDR2 SQIVND (reference sequence). The CDR3 extends over 14 amino acids. Trimming removed 6 bases at V and 2 bases at J, with 13 bases between. This CDR3 reads CASSPAGRNYGYTF. The DNA of the CDR3 is TGTGCCAGTAGCCCGGCAGGGAGGAACTATGGCTACACCTTC.

The chain recombines TRBV7-8 with TRBJ2-1; no firm D call. V lost 3 bases to trimming and J lost 4 bases, with 10 bases between them. The length of the CDR3 is 14 residues. The germline V gene has CDR1 SGHVS and CDR2 FQNEAQ. In DNA form, the CDR3 reads TGTGCCAGCAGCTTGCGGACCACTTACAATGAGCAGTTCTTC. It translates to CASSLRTTYNEQFF.

V and J are TRBV14 and TRBJ2-5; 9 nucleotides align to TRBD1. Germline V gene lookup returns CDR1 SGHDN and CDR2 FVKESK. V gave up 4 bases and J gave up 5 bases; unmatched junction bases: 8. This CDR3 has 15 amino acids. The CDR3 protein is CASSPWTGDVETQYF. CDR3 in DNA: TGTGCCAGCAGCCCCTGGACAGGGGATGTGGAGACCCAGTACTTC.

About this clonotype itself: In this CDR3 the conserved last residue, phenylalanine or tryptophan, is missing, so a read error is likely. This chain connects TRBV30 to TRBJ2-5; D is possibly TRBD1 (6 bases). The CDR3 is 14 residues long. Trimming removed 1 base from V and 3 bases from J, with 12 bases in between. The germline V gene encodes CDR1 GTSNPN and CDR2 SVGIG (reference sequence). This CDR3 reads CAWSGPGAEETQYY. The CDR3 nucleotides are TGTGCCTGGAGTGGACCAGGGGCGGAAGAGACCCAGTACTAC.

This clonotype was recorded at least ten times. The chain couples TRBV27 to TRBJ2-5; 8 bases line up with TRBD2. J gave up 12 bases and V 6 bases, and 9 bases lay outside the gene matches. Germline CDR1 is MNHEY and CDR2 is SMNVEV (reference sequence). The CDR3 sequence is 12 residues long. The CDR3 sequence is CASSPTSGVEYF. In DNA form, the CDR3 reads TGTGCCAGCAGCCCAACTAGCGGTGTGGAGTACTTC.

This clonotype has more than one count but fewer than ten. The chain couples TRBV20-1 to TRBJ2-7; D uncertain. The CDR3 loop spans 13 amino acids. Trimming stripped 6 bases from V and 3 bases from J, with 15 bases between. CDR1 and CDR2 (germline): DFQATT, SNEGSKA (reference sequence). For the CDR3, the DNA is TGCAGTGCCCCCCACCCGGGCAACTACGAGCAGTACTTC. Its protein product is CSAPHPGNYEQYF.

This clonotype was recorded a few times. The V gene is TRBV7-9, the J gene TRBJ2-4; D is tentatively TRBD1 or TRBD2 (7 bases each). The CDR3 consists of 16 residues. Trimming took off 5 bases at V and 8 bases at J, with 22 bases between the two ends. CDR1 is SEHNR, CDR2 FQNEAQ, per germline (reference sequence). Written as DNA, the CDR3 is TGTGCCAGCAGCACCTGGGGCGACAGGGAGGGAGACATTCAGTACTTC. The encoded protein is CASSTWGDREGDIQYF.

This clonotype was seen a handful of times. This chain joins TRBV27 and TRBJ1-2, with TRBD1 identical over 10 bases. With 6 bases clipped from V and 2 bases from J, the junction kept 3 bases outside the gene matches. The CDR3 consists of 14 residues. Germline lookup yields CDR1 MNHEY and CDR2 SMNVEV (reference sequence). The CDR3 sequence is CASRKGQGNYGYTF. The DNA of the CDR3 is TGTGCCAGCAGGAAGGGACAGGGGAACTATGGCTACACCTTC.

This clonotype was seen once. A much larger clone sits a single nucleotide away, making a read error possible. J is TRBJ2-4 and V is TRBV5-1; 9 bases fit TRBD2. This CDR3 is built from 13 residues. J was trimmed by 9 bases and V by 2 bases; bases with no gene match: 3. Germline CDR1 SGHRS, CDR2 YFSETQ. The CDR3 sequence is CASSFSGSGIQYF. For the CDR3, the DNA is TGCGCCAGCAGCTTTAGCGGGAGCGGCATTCAGTACTTC.

In its sample, this clonotype was seen many times. The J gene is TRBJ2-2, the V gene TRBV12-3 or TRBV12-4; no clear D gene. The CDR3 totals 16 residues. Trimming shortened V by 4 bases and J by 0 bases, and 12 bases separated the two germline ends. For the CDR3, the DNA is TGTGCCAGCAGTTCCAGGTTCTTTGCGAACACCGGGGAGCTGTTTTTT. Translating gives CASSSRFFANTGELFF.

This clonotype was observed at least ten times. The chain uses TRBV20-1 and TRBJ2-7; 7 bases fit TRBD2. Trimming removed 5 bases from V and 1 base from J; junction bases left unmatched: 5. The CDR3 extends over 13 amino acids. Per the germline V gene, CDR1 is DFQATT and CDR2 is SNEGSKA (reference sequence). The CDR3 DNA follows: TGCAGTGCTCGCGGGAGAATATCCTACGAGCAGTACTTC. Translation gives CSARGRISYEQYF.

The chain is built from TRBV6-1 and TRBJ2-4, with D tentatively TRBD1 (6 bases). The germline CDR1 and CDR2 sequences are MNHNS and SASEGT. Trimming stripped 2 bases from V and 2 bases from J, with 16 bases between. The CDR3 sequence is 17 residues long. The CDR3 nucleotides read TGTGCCAGCAGTGAACGGACAGACCCTTTGCCCAAAAACATTCAGTACTTC. It translates to CASSERTDPLPKNIQYF.

The J gene is TRBJ1-1, the V gene TRBV3-1; no clear D. CDR3 size: 19 residues. Germline values: CDR1 LGHDT, CDR2 YNNKEL (reference sequence). V was cut by 0 bases and J by 3 bases, with 23 bases left in between. The CDR3 spells CASSQDLGVRALPHTEAFF. The CDR3 DNA reads as TGTGCCAGCAGCCAAGATCTTGGTGTGAGGGCTCTACCCCACACTGAAGCTTTCTTT.

The CDR3 sequence: CASSQPGTVSYEQYF. As DNA, the CDR3 is TGTGCCAGCAGCCAACCCGGGACAGTCTCCTACGAGCAGTACTTC. The genes are TRBV3-1 and TRBJ2-7; 7 bases agree with TRBD1. The trim removed 2 bases at V and 0 bases at J, leaving 4 bases unmatched. The CDR3 length is 15 residues. In germline, CDR1 is LGHDT, CDR2 YNNKEL (reference sequence).

This clonotype was found once. The rearrangement uses TRBV19 and TRBJ2-2; D is uncertain. Trimming took 4 bases from V and 0 from J, leaving 9 bases between them. This CDR3 is 15 amino acids long. Germline assignment: CDR1 LNHDA and CDR2 SQIVND (reference sequence). CDR3 loop: CASSRAAANTGELFF. CDR3 coding DNA: TGTGCCAGTAGTAGGGCAGCCGCGAACACCGGGGAGCTGTTTTTT.

This clonotype was counted many times. The chain combines TRBV2 with TRBJ1-1; D remains ambiguous. V lost 8 bases and J lost 4, with 14 bases in between. This CDR3 region has 13 residues. Germline lookup yields CDR1 SNHLY and CDR2 FYNNEI. For the CDR3, the DNA is TGTGCCAGCGTAGAAGGTGGCCCCACTGAAGCTTTCTTT. Protein product: CASVEGGPTEAFF.

With regard to this clonotype: This may be a read error: a much more frequent sequence differs by one nucleotide. The rearrangement joins TRBV29-1 to TRBJ2-2, with D maybe TRBD2 (5 bases). CDR3 length equals 13 residues. Looked up from germline, CDR1 is SQVTM and CDR2 is ANQGSEA. This CDR3 is CSVAGRTTGELSF. For the CDR3, the DNA is TGCAGCGTTGCGGGCAGGACCACCGGGGAGCTGTCTTTT.

To note about this clonotype: A read error is possible here, since a much larger clone lies one base away. This is likely a read error, given that the CDR3 carries no conserved phenylalanine or tryptophan at its end. The chain combines TRBV28 with TRBJ1-5, with unresolved D. V lost 3 bases and J 1 base, leaving 7 bases between the germline ends. CDR1 and CDR2 from the germline V gene are MDHEN and SYDVKM. The CDR3 totals 14 residues. The CDR3 DNA is TGTGCCAGCAGTTTTGATTCGAGCAATCAGCCCCAGCATCTT. Its translation is CASSFDSSNQPQHL.

Comments on this clonotype: A much larger clone differs by one base, so this may be a read error. This chain uses TRBV7-3 with TRBJ2-5, with no clear D. Trimming removed 3 bases at V and 7 bases at J, with 12 bases between. The CDR3 is 13 residues long. CDR1 is SGHTA, CDR2 FQGTGA, per germline. The CDR3: CASSFAQSGTQYF. The CDR3 DNA follows: TGTGCCAGCAGCTTCGCCCAGTCGGGGACCCAGTACTTC.

This clonotype has more than one count but fewer than ten. CDR3 bases: TGTGCCAGCAGCTCGACGAGGAGCTCTGGAAACACCATATATTTT. Residues: CASSSTRSSGNTIYF. The V call is TRBV11-2, the J call TRBJ1-3; D uncertain. The CDR3 is 15 residues long. V was trimmed by 4 bases and J by 0 bases, leaving 10 bases between them. Germline values: CDR1 SGHAT, CDR2 FQNNGV. The variable domain in full, completed from reference TRBV11-2 and TRBJ1-3, reads EAGVAQSPRYKIIEKRQSVAFWCNPISGHATLYWYQQILGQGPKLLIQFQNNGVVDDSQLPKDRFSAERLKGVDSTLKIQPAKLEDSAVYLCASSSTRSSGNTIYFGEGSWLTVV.